This T cell receptor beta chain came from a study of T cell responses to AZD1222 COVID-19 vaccine. This clone was observed a few times. Antigen unknown. CDR1 is SEHNR and CDR2 is FQNEAQ in the germline V gene (reference sequence). The CDR3 is made up of 13 amino acids. J gave up 0 bases and V 8 bases, and 1 base lay outside the gene matches. Study-wide points: Baseline seropositives among AZD1222 recipients totaled only 5 to 7.

The protocol was immunoSEQ multiplex PCR, while the TCRdb copy is restricted to in-frame clones and leaves out a portion. The data show tens of thousands of clones, roughly 89% seen once. This chain links TRBV7-9 with TRBJ2-7; 10 bases are a match to TRBD1. The sequences come from peripheral blood, collected 28 days after the second AZD1222 dose. This TCR came from an adult who received the AZD1222 COVID-19 vaccine. CDR3 coding DNA: TGTGCCAGCCGGGACAGGGGCTCCTACGAGCAGTACTTC. Translated: CASRDRGSYEQYF.